This TCR beta chain originates from a study of neurological immune-mediated disorders. This clonotype has a count of ten or more. The antigen is not known. The cDNA came from 5'RACE with 10-nucleotide random UMIs. MiXCR was run by TCRdb on the 5' RACE reads, yielding one entry per CDR3 protein. The sample yields under 90,000 distinct CDR3 sequences, around a tenth seen once. The ends lost 0 bases at V and 1 base at J; junction bases unmatched: 2. The CDR3 runs 15 residues. Germline V CDR1 and CDR2: SGHRS, YFSETQ. Study results and caveats: None of the CDR3 amino acid sequences in expanded clones turned up in more than one subject, which points to private repertoires in all groups.

The unsorted libraries originated from 2 million PBMCs kept at -80 C. Sequencing used PBMCs. This clonotype originated in a man between 40 and 49 years old in good health. This chain connects TRBV5-1 to TRBJ2-7; 9 nucleotides align to TRBD1. CDR3 protein: CASSLGDRDSYEQYF. Written as DNA, the CDR3 is TGCGCCAGCAGCTTGGGGGACAGGGATTCCTACGAGCAGTACTTC.